Described below is a single T cell receptor (beta chain) sequence and its context. Its matching antigen is unknown. These data belong to a study of cytomegalovirus exposure and HLA in healthy donors. Study-wide background: For the roughly 400 genotyped donors, roughly 80% fell within the Caucasian-associated ancestry cluster. Study-level results: A later analysis revealed that TCR association rates differed between HLA loci, peaking at DRB1 and bottoming out at HLA-C. Sequencing likely produced, as an artifact, a cluster of highly shared sequence variants.

Donors were nominally healthy when sampled, though unrecorded immune exposures were likely. The PCR made use of 60 Vbeta and 13 Jbeta primers. Profiled with immunoSEQ multiplex PCR; TCRdb holds only in-frame clones, not every one. The profile shows fewer than 200,000 clones, around 80% of them singletons. Trimming cost V 6 bases and J 5 bases, with 16 bases left between them. CDR1 and CDR2 (germline): MNHNY, SVGAGI (reference sequence). The CDR3 has 14 amino acids. The sample comprised PBMCs. The chain links TRBV6-6 to TRBJ1-1; weak D call: TRBD1 (5 bases). The TCR originated in a girl aged 10-17 years in good health and CMV-seropositive. CDR3 sequence reads: CASSRLGEGTEAFF. CDR3 bases: TGTGCCAGCAGCCGCCTGGGGGAGGGGACTGAAGCTTTCTTT.